This TCR beta chain is drawn from a study of human T cells and chemical hapten exposure. Study overall: The patient population, which was mostly female, had alopecia areata, totalis or universalis.

A word on this clonotype: No antigen is known for it.

The library put unique molecular identifiers onto individual cDNA molecules. TCRdb reprocessed the RACE reads with MiXCR, giving one entry per CDR3 protein. The repertoire holds about 14,000 distinct CDR3 sequences, less than 20% seen once, with 7.2% in the top ten. The CDR3 extends over 11 amino acids. Trimming removed 3 bases from V and 10 bases from J, with 11 bases in between. CDR1 and CDR2 (germline): SQVTM, ANQGSEA. Time point here: patch test 1, 2 weeks after DPC sensitization. Indicated treatment: therapeutic diphenylcyclopropenone sensitization with weekly scalp DPC. People who gave samples had alopecia, were 18 to 70 years old, and were suitable for DPC. Study results and caveats: Positively correlated with patch test score were the counts of PT1 expanded TCRs.

The receptor was isolated from a woman aged 30 to 39 with alopecia areata. Some clones in this sample may be carry-over from other donors' samples. Sample: whole blood, taken in connection with sensitization to the hapten diphenylcyclopropenone (DPC). The chain has TRBV29-1 and TRBJ2-3; D is tentatively TRBD1 or TRBD2 (5 bases each). The CDR3 reads CSVEPGRAQYF. Here the CDR3 DNA reads TGCAGCGTTGAGCCGGGGCGGGCGCAGTATTTT.